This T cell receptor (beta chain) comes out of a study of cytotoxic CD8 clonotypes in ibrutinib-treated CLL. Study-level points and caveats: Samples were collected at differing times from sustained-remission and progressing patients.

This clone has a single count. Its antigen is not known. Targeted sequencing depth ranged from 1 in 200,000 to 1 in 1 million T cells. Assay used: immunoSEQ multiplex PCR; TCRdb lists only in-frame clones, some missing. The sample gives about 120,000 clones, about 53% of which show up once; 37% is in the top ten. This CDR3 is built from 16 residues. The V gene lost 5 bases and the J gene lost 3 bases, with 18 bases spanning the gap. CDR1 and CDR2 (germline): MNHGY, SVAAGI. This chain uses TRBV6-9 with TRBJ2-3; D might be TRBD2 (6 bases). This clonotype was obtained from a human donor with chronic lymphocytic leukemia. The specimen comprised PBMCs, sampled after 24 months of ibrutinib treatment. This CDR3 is CASSNEDTSFTDTQYF. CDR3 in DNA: TGTGCCAGCAGTAACGAGGATACTAGCTTTACAGATACGCAGTATTTT.